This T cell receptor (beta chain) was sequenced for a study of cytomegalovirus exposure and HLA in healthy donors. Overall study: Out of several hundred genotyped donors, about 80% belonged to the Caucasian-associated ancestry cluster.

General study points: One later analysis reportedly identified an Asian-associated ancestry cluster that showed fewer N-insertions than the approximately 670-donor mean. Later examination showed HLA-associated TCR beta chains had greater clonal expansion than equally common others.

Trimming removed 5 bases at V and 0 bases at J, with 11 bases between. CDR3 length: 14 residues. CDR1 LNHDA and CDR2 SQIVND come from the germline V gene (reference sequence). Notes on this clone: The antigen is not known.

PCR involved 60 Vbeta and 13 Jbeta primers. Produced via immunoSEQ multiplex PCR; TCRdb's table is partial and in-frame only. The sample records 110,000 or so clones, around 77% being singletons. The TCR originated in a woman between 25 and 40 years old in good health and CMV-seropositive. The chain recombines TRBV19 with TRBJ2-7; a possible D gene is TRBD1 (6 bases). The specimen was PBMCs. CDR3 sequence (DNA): TGTGCCAGTAGTCTCCGGACAGACTCCTACGAGCAGTACTTC. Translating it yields CASSLRTDSYEQYF.